A selection of T cell receptor beta chains follows, all from one sample in a study of cytomegalovirus exposure and HLA in healthy donors. Data came from immunoSEQ multiplex PCR; TCRdb stores just in-frame clones and leaves some out. This sample has some 120,000 clones, with about 93% found just once. Sequenced sample: PBMCs. The receptors derive from a woman aged 18-29 years in good health and CMV-seronegative. CDR3s leave out the opening cysteine and the closing phenylalanine or tryptophan.

cdr3_aa j_call v_call
ASSPGTGDTGELF TRBJ2-2 TRBV7-9
ASRTGQGLGYEQY TRBJ2-7 TRBV6-1
ASSEGDNSNQPQH TRBJ1-5 TRBV2
ASSLFPPNSPTYNEQF TRBJ2-1 TRBV27
ASSTTGGGMNTEAF TRBJ1-1 TRBV28
ASSLGTRAGVGEQY TRBJ2-7 TRBV5-1
AWSPLNTEAF TRBJ1-1 TRBV30
ASSRTPCSGNTIY TRBJ1-3 TRBV23-1
ASSPLAIAYNEQF TRBJ2-1 TRBV18
ASSLRPNLIARTDTQY TRBJ2-3 TRBV5-6
SVEVGGWGETQY TRBJ2-5 TRBV29-1
ASSSWTSGRAGETQY TRBJ2-5 TRBV28
ASSQNRGLYSYNEQF TRBJ2-1 TRBV7-6
ASSQVQAQYSNQPQH TRBJ1-5 TRBV4-1
ASSLTGRSEQY TRBJ2-7 TRBV7-3
ASSFDRGYPNEKLF TRBJ1-4 TRBV28
ASSPNLRGFGEKLF TRBJ1-4 TRBV27
ASSIGTPDEKLF TRBJ1-4 TRBV19
ASSRIRVRGDTGELF TRBJ2-2 TRBV27
ASSLEVGTSFYEQY TRBJ2-7 TRBV5-4
ASRLSGGRYEQY TRBJ2-7 TRBV2
ASRSTSGRAGTQY TRBJ2-3 TRBV6-5
ASRRPGQGSWEQY TRBJ2-7 TRBV11-2
ASSLEGGTEAF TRBJ1-1 TRBV5-1
ASSPRQNDQPQH TRBJ1-5 TRBV28
ASSLSRVGNQPQH TRBJ1-5 TRBV28
ASSDRQHSNQPQH TRBJ1-5 TRBV19
ASSPAVKGGGYNEQF TRBJ2-1 TRBV18
ASSVDGGHYGYT TRBJ1-2 TRBV9
ASSSTSGGNTGELF TRBJ2-2 TRBV6-6
ASSPGGLGNTEAF TRBJ1-1 TRBV5-1
ASRRNRGGEQPQH TRBJ1-5 TRBV27
ASSLPHATNEKLF TRBJ1-4 TRBV28
ASGLVLAGATGELF TRBJ2-2 TRBV12-5
ASSPTRYGYT TRBJ1-2 TRBV14
ASSFRRENYEQY TRBJ2-7 TRBV27
ASSFRGGLYNEQF TRBJ2-1 TRBV6-5
ASSYGGISNEQF TRBJ2-1 TRBV6-5
ASSYQRAWTGALNQPQH TRBJ1-5 TRBV7-3
ASSLARSAGNQPQH TRBJ1-5 TRBV7-2
ASSPTLGLPDYEQY TRBJ2-7 TRBV7-2
ASSLVRVSNSPLH TRBJ1-6 TRBV7-3
ASSHLAGGDYEQY TRBJ2-7 TRBV4-1
ASSLLAGGTGELF TRBJ2-2 TRBV5-6
ASSGGTGGSIPKLF TRBJ1-4 TRBV11-2
ASSYSGQGNTEAF TRBJ1-1 TRBV6-5
ASRSRLAGQNIQY TRBJ2-4 TRBV6-5
ASQGETGNTIY TRBJ1-3 TRBV6-5
ASSELAGGTGELF TRBJ2-2 TRBV6-1
ASSLAGLPGVETQY TRBJ2-5 TRBV11-2
ASSPNPYRFGANEQF TRBJ2-1 TRBV27
ASSPKDSLSGNTIY TRBJ1-3 TRBV28
AWSVNSNQPQH TRBJ1-5 TRBV30
ASSPGGNEQF TRBJ2-1 TRBV4-1